This T cell receptor (beta chain) derives from a study of CD8 T cells in ankylosing spondylitis. The CDR3 has 15 residues. Germline V lookup: CDR1 SGHDT, CDR2 YYEEEE. V lost 3 bases, J lost 9 bases, and 9 bases stayed unmatched. Study results and caveats: Disease-associated clones were reportedly significantly overrepresented in matched ankylosing spondylitis synovial fluid. Blood of patients with ankylosing spondylitis appeared to be characterized by a TCR beta motif of about 8 highly homologous variants.

TCRdb reprocessed the 5' RACE reads with MiXCR, giving one entry per CDR3 protein. The data show 250,000 or so distinct CDR3 sequences, with 15% to 20% seen just once and about a third held by the top ten. About this clonotype: Antigen specificity is unknown.

The chain combines TRBV5-6 with TRBJ2-1, with 10 nucleotides matching TRBD2. Sequencing used blood, either unsorted or a sorted T cell fraction (not recorded which). This sequence originates from a male donor with ankylosing spondylitis or in good health (not recorded which). The CDR3 region is CASSWSSGRRGEQFF. CDR3 bases: TGTGCCAGCAGCTGGTCTAGCGGGAGACGGGGTGAGCAGTTCTTC. Filled out from reference TRBV5-6 and TRBJ2-1, the complete variable domain reads DAGVTQSPTHLIKTRGQQVTLRCSPKSGHDTVSWYQQALGQGPQFIFQYYEEEERQRGNFPDRFSGHQFPNYSSELNVNALLLGDSALYLCASSWSSGRRGEQFFGPGTRLTVL.